This T cell receptor (beta chain) was found in a study of cytomegalovirus exposure and HLA in healthy donors. Comments on this clone: Its antigen is as yet unknown.

Produced via immunoSEQ multiplex PCR; TCRdb's table is partial and in-frame only. The data show about 100,000 clones, around 82% seen once. The ends were cut back, 2 bases at V and 10 bases at J, with 12 bases in the middle. CDR3 length: 13 residues. In germline, CDR1 is KGHSH, CDR2 LQKENI. Study-level points and caveats: Rarity held for most TCR sequences, but there were some public TCRs that occurred in many donors.

The receptor's source is a woman aged 18-29 years in good health and CMV-seronegative. The J gene is TRBJ1-5, the V gene TRBV18, with a tentative D call TRBD1 (6 bases). The sequenced material came from PBMCs. CDR3 protein: CASSPDRSSPQHF. The CDR3 region has the DNA TGTGCCAGCTCACCAGACAGGTCCTCACCCCAGCATTTT.